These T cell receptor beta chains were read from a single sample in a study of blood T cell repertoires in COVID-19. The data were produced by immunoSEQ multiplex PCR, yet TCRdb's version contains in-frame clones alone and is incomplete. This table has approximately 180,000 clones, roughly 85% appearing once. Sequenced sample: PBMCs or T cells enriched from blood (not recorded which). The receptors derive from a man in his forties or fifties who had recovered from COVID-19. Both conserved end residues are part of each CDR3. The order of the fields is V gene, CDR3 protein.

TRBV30,CAWSGSGGAEKLFF
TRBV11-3,CASSPGGTGGLGTEAFF
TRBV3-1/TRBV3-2,CASSQNGQGYGYTF
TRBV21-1,CACLPGERNTEAFF
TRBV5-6,CASSLEHRASGNTIYF
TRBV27,CASRLVAGGRNEQFF
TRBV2,CASSGRRAGEKLFF
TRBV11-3,CASSSTSGSKTQYF
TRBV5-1,CASSSYQGAAGELFF
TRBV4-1,CASSQGGGGWSYNSPLHF
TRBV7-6,CASSKGGPEEKLFF
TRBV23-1,CAGILGDTQYF
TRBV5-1,CASSMGDQGVDTQYF
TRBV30,CAWSRRELTLGEQFF
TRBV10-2,CASSEGEGYSDSTGELFF
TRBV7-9,CASSNGRGANYGYTF
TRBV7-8,CASSYLKVGGDQLAKNIQYF
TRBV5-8,CASSPFYEQYF